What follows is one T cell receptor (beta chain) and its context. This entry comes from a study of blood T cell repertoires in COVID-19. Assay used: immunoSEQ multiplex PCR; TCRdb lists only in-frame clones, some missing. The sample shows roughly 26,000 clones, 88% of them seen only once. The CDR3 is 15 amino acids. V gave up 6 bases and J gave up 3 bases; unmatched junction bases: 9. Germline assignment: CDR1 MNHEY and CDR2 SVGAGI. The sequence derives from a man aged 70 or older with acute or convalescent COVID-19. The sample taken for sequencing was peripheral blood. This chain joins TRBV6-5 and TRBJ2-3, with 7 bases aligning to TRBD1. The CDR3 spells CASRPQGVGTDTQYF. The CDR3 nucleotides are TGTGCCAGCAGACCCCAGGGGGTTGGTACAGATACGCAGTATTTT.